What follows describes a single T cell receptor (beta chain). Its antigen is undetermined. The data stem from a study of lymphopenia after photon versus proton radiotherapy. Profiled with immunoSEQ multiplex PCR; TCRdb holds only in-frame clones, not every one. The data contain 53,000 or so clones, about four fifths of them seen just once; the ten biggest clones take up 25% to 35%. Trimming took 4 bases from V and 3 from J; bases not matched to a gene: 4. The V gene's germline CDR1 is SGHTA and CDR2 FQGNSA. The CDR3 contains 15 residues. Study-wide points: Photon-treated patients lost naive T cells and TCR diversity; proton-treated stayed stable. After lymphocyte nadir, photon-treated repertoires showed oligoclonal expansion, especially CD8+ Temra.

This TCR was sampled from a man between 50 and 59 years old with gastric cancer. The chain has TRBV7-2 and TRBJ2-1, with 9 bases matching TRBD2. The input for sequencing was peripheral blood, taken from a patient treated with photon-based radiotherapy. The CDR3 coding sequence is TGTGCCAGCAGCTCCGGGACTAGCTTCTACAATGAGCAGTTCTTC. Its protein is CASSSGTSFYNEQFF.